This T cell receptor beta chain was sequenced for a study of CD8+CD57+ T cells in acquired aplastic anemia. Per germline, CDR1 SGHDT and CDR2 YYEEEE. V lost 10 bases, J lost 1 base, and 6 bases stayed unmatched. The CDR3 spans 14 residues. CDR3 and TCR beta VDJ profiling relied on a genomic DNA template. TCRdb used MiXCR to reprocess the reads, holding one entry per CDR3 protein. Of around 210,000 distinct CDR3 sequences in the sample, 50% to 70% were seen once. In patients chosen for sequencing, flow cytometry had shown CD8+CD57+ cell expansion. This TCR derives from a human donor with aplastic anemia. This chain links TRBV5-6 with TRBJ2-3; 10 bases are shared with TRBD2. The sequenced sample consisted of sorted CD4+, CD8+, or CD8+CD57+ T cells (not recorded which) from PBMCs. CDR3 DNA sequence: TGTGCCCCAGTTCTAGCGGGGGGCACAGATACGCAGTATTTT. This codes for CAPVLAGGTDTQYF.